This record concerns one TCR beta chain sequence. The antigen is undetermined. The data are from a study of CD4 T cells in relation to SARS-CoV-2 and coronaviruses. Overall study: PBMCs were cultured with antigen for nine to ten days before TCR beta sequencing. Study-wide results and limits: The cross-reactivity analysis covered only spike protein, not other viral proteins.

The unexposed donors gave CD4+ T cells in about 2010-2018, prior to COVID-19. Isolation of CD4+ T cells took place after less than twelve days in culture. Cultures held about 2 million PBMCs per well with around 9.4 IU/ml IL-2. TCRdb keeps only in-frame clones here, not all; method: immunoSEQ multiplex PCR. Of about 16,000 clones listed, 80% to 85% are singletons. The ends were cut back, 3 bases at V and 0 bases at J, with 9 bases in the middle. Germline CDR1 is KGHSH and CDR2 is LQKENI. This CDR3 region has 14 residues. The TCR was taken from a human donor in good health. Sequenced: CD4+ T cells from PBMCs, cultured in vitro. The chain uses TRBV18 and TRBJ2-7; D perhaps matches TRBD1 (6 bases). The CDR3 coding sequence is TGTGCCAGCTCACCCGACAGGTACTCCTACGAGCAGTACTTC. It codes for CASSPDRYSYEQYF.